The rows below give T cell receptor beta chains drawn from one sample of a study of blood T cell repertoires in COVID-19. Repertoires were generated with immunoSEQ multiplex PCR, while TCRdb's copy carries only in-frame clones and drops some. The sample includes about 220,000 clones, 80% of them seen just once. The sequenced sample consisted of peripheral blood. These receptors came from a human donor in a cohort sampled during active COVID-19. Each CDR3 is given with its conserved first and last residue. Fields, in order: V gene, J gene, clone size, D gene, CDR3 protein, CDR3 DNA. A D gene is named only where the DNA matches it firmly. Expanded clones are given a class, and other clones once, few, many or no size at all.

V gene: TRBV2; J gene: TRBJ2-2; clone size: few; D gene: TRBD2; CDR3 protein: CASKELAGTGELFF; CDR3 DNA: TGTGCCAGCAAGGAACTAGCGGGAACCGGGGAGCTGTTTTTT
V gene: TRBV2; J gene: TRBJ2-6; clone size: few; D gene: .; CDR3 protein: CASSGRDTFSGANVLTF; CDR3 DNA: TGTGCCAGCAGCGGTCGGGACACCTTTTCTGGGGCCAACGTCCTGACTTTC
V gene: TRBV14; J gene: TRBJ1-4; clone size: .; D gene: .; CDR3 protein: CASSQSVGAGEKLFF; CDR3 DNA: TGTGCCAGCAGCCAATCGGTAGGCGCGGGAGAAAAACTGTTTTTT
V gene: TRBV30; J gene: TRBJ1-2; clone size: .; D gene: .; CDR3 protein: CAWTPKGGTDGYTF; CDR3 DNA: TGTGCCTGGACTCCAAAAGGGGGAACCGATGGCTACACCTTC
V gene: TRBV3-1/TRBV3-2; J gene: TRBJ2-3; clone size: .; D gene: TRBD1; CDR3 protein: CASSQGTGEGDTQYF; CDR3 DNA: TGTGCCAGCAGCCAGGGGACAGGGGAGGGAGATACGCAGTATTTT
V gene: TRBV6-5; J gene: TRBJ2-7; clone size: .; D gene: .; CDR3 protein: CASSYSGQYEQYF; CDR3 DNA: TGTGCCAGCAGTTACTCTGGACAGTACGAGCAGTACTTC
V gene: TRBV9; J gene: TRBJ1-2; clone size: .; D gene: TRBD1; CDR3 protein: CASSDDRVSYGYTF; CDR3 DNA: TGTGCCAGCAGCGACGACAGGGTTAGCTATGGCTACACCTTC
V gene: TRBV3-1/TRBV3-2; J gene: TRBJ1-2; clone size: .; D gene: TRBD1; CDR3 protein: CASSQDGTVRGYTF; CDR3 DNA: TGTGCCAGCAGCCAAGACGGGACAGTTCGAGGCTACACCTTC
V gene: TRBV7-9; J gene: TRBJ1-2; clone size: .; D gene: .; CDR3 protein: CASSLAGGRGYTF; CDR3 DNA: TGTGCCAGCAGCTTAGCTGGAGGGCGCGGCTACACCTTC
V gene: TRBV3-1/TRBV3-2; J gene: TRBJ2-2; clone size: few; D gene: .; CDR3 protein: CASSQGGREVRSGGELFF; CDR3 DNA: TGTGCCAGCAGCCAAGGCGGCAGGGAAGTTCGCTCGGGCGGGGAGCTGTTTTTT
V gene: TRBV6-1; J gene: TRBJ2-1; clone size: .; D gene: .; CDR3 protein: CASSDKRSSYNEQFF; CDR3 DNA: TGTGCCAGCAGTGATAAGCGGAGCTCCTACAATGAGCAGTTCTTC
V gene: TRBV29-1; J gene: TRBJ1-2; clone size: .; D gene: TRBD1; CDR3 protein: CSVETTGDTNYGYTF; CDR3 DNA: TGCAGCGTGGAAACTACAGGGGACACTAACTATGGCTACACCTTC
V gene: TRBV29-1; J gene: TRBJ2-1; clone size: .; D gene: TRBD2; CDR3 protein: CSGGLASYNEQFF; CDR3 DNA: TGCAGCGGGGGACTAGCGAGTTACAATGAGCAGTTCTTC
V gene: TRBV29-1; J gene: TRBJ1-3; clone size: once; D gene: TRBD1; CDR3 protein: CSVQGGGNTIYF; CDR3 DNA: TGCAGCGTTCAGGGGGGCGGAAACACCATATATTTT
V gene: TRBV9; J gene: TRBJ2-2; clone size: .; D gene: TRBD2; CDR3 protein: CASSLAGGPGTGELFF; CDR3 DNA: TGTGCCAGCAGTCTCGCGGGGGGGCCCGGCACCGGGGAGCTGTTTTTT
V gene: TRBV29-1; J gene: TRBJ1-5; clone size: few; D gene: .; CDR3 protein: CSVVYSSYSNQPQHF; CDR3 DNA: TGCAGCGTTGTTTACAGCTCCTATAGCAATCAGCCCCAGCATTTT